This T cell receptor (beta chain) comes out of a study of identical twins. Healthy Caucasians were all of the donors. General study results and limits: Out-of-frame alpha sequences common to twins exhibited an excess of low generation probability.

This clonotype was counted only a few times. What it recognizes is unknown. TCRdb redid the calling of the 5' RACE reads with MiXCR, one entry per CDR3 protein. Among approximately 890,000 distinct CDR3 sequences, about 12% were seen once, and the ten largest hold about 1.6%. The germline gives CDR1 SEHNR, CDR2 FQNEAQ (reference sequence). The CDR3 is 15 residues long. V dropped 3 bases and J dropped 3 bases, with 12 bases sitting between them. The same specimen was also included in a second study, on yellow fever vaccine responses in identical twins.

Sequenced material: PBMCs. The chain uses TRBV7-9 and TRBJ2-1; D unclear. This clonotype was obtained from a woman between 18 and 29 years old in good health. CDR3 bases: TGTGCCAGCAGCTTTTCCCTCGGGCTCTACAATGAGCAGTTCTTC. It yields the protein CASSFSLGLYNEQFF. Combining the CDR3 with reference TRBV7-9 and TRBJ2-1 gives the whole variable domain DTGVSQNPRHKITKRGQNVTFRCDPISEHNRLYWYRQTLGQGPEFLTYFQNEAQLEKSRLLSDRFSAERPKGSFSTLEIQRTEQGDSAMYLCASSFSLGLYNEQFFGPGTRLTVL.